This T cell receptor (beta chain) was obtained from a study of blood T cell repertoires in COVID-19. At the level of the study: The samples span acute and convalescent COVID-19 from the United States, Italy and Spain. The analysed material was cDNA or gDNA that came from T cells, B-cell-depleted T cells, or PBMCs.

In the source study's methods: Amplified reference gene primers provided the basis for estimating nucleated cell counts. The table came from immunoSEQ multiplex PCR; TCRdb's copy has only in-frame clones and leaves some out. D and trimming come from the DNA, and the V and J calls and clone size come from that table. The sample shows about 110,000 clones, around four fifths of them seen only once. The CDR3 spans 15 residues. Losses at the gene ends were 5 bases for V and 8 bases for J; bases not matched to a gene: 11. Germline CDR1 reads SGHTA; CDR2 reads FQGNSA. V and J are TRBV7-2 and TRBJ1-4, with 7 bases fitting TRBD1. This clonotype was obtained from a woman aged 55-75 years with acute or convalescent COVID-19. The sample was peripheral blood. In DNA, the CDR3 is TGTGCCAGCAGCCCAGGGTACAGGGGAGAAGAAAAACTGTTTTTT. Protein: CASSPGYRGEEKLFF.